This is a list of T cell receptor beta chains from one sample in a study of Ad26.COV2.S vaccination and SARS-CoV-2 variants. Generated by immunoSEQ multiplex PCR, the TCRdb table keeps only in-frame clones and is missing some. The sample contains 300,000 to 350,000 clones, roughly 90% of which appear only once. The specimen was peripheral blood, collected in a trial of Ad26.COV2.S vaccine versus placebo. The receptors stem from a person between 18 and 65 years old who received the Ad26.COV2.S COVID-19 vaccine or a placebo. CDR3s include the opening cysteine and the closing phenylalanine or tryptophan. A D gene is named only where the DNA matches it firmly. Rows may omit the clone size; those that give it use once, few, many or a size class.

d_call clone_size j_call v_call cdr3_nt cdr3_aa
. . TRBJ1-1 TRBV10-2 TGCGCCAGCAGATACGGGACAATCACTGAAGCTTTCTTT CASRYGTITEAFF
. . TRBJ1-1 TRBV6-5 TGTGCCAGCAGTACATCACCAGAAGCTTTCTTT CASSTSPEAFF
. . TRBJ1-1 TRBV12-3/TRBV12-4 TGTGCCAGCAGCCCAGGAAACGGTCGAAAAGCTTTCTTT CASSPGNGRKAFF
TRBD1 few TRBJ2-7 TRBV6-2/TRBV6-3 TGTGCCAGCAGTTACCGACAGGGGTTGGGTTACTACGAGCAGTACTTC CASSYRQGLGYYEQYF
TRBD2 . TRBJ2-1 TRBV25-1 TGTGCCAGCAGTGCCCCCCAGAGCGGGAGGGTCTCTGTGGGTGAGCAGTTCTTC CASSAPQSGRVSVGEQFF
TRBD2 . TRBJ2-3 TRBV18 TGTGCCAGCTCACGGAGCGGGGGAGCAGATACGCAGTATTTT CASSRSGGADTQYF
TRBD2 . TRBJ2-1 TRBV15 TGTGCCACCAGCAGAGCCTATAGCGGGATGGGCAATGAGCAGTTCTTC CATSRAYSGMGNEQFF
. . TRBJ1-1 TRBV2 TGTGCCAGCAGTTTAGGACTTATGAACACTGAAGCTTTCTTT CASSLGLMNTEAFF
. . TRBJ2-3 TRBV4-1 TGCGCCAGCAGCCAAGATGTTCGTGCGGGATCGGGAGATACGCAGTATTTT CASSQDVRAGSGDTQYF
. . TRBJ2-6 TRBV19 TGTGCCAGTAGTAGCGGGTTCCTGTACTCTGGGGCCAACGTCCTGACTTTC CASSSGFLYSGANVLTF
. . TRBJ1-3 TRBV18 TGTGCCAGCTCCGTAACAGACCCTGGAAACACCATATATTTT CASSVTDPGNTIYF
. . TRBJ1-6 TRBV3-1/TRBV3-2 TGTGCCAGCAGCCAAGGACACGAGAATTCACCCCTCCACTTT CASSQGHENSPLHF
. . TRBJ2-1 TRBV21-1 TGTGCCAGCAGCAAAGAAGGACAGGGGGCTATTAATGAGCAGTTCTTC CASSKEGQGAINEQFF
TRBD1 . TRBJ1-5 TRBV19 TGTGCCAGTAACGCCGGGACAGGGGGGCAGCCCCAGCATTTT CASNAGTGGQPQHF
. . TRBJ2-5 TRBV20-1 TGCAGTGCTAGACTTTTAGAGACCCAGTACTTC CSARLLETQYF
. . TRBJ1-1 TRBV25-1 TGTGCCAGCAGTGAGGGGGGTGTCGCTTTCTTT CASSEGGVAFF